The 30 T cell receptor beta chains listed next were all sequenced from one sample in a study of blood T cell repertoires in COVID-19. TCRdb's copy holds only in-frame clones and misses some; the assay was immunoSEQ multiplex PCR. The table records tens of thousands of clones, more than 80% of them present only once. Sample: peripheral blood. The receptor source for this set is a man older than 75 with acute or convalescent COVID-19.

This chain links TRBV27 with TRBJ2-4; 9 positions agree with TRBD1. CDR3 size: 16 residues. V was clipped by 5 bases and J by 7 bases; unmatched bases: 12. CDR1 MNHEY and CDR2 SMNVEV come from the germline V gene (reference sequence). DNA for the CDR3: TGTGCCAGCAGTGTTGGACAGGGGAATTCCGCGAACATTCAGTACTTC. Amino acid sequence: CASSVGQGNSANIQYF.

This chain links TRBV13 with TRBJ1-2, with 7 bases that match TRBD1. This CDR3 has 15 amino acids. Germline CDR1 reads PRHDT; CDR2 reads FYEKMQ (reference sequence). J was trimmed by 2 bases and V by 2 bases; bases with no gene match: 5. CDR3 in amino acids: CASSLKWTGNYGYTF. Here the CDR3 DNA reads TGTGCCAGCAGCTTAAAATGGACAGGCAACTATGGCTACACCTTC.

The rearrangement links TRBV5-6 to TRBJ1-2, with TRBD1 as a possible D gene (5 bases). CDR3 length: 14 residues. Germline-derived CDR1 and CDR2 are SGHDT and YYEEEE. The V end was cut by 5 bases, the J end by 1 base, with 12 bases between. CDR3 DNA: TGTGCCAGCAGTGGGGACTCGTTTAACTATGGCTACACCTTC. This translates into CASSGDSFNYGYTF.

V and J are TRBV6-6 and TRBJ2-1; a weak D match, TRBD1 (6 bases). The CDR3 runs to 15 residues. Germline V gene sequence: CDR1 MNHNY, CDR2 SVGAGI (reference sequence). Trimming stripped 6 bases from V and 5 bases from J, with 17 bases between. Here the CDR3 reads CASSHPADRNNEQFF. The CDR3 DNA is TGTGCCAGCAGCCACCCCGCTGACAGGAACAATGAGCAGTTCTTC.

This chain joins TRBV11-3 and TRBJ2-1; 11 nucleotides agree with TRBD2. The J segment lost 8 bases and the V segment lost 5 bases, leaving 5 bases of the junction unmatched. Germline V gives CDR1 SGHNT, CDR2 YENEEA. This CDR3 region has 14 residues. The CDR3 region has the DNA TGTGCCAGCAGCCCCGGACTAGCGGGCTATGAGCAGTTCTTC. It encodes CASSPGLAGYEQFF.

This clone was recorded at least ten times. V is TRBV2 and J is TRBJ2-3; 9 bases are shared with TRBD2. The J segment lost 1 base and the V segment lost 4 bases, leaving 3 bases of the junction unmatched. The CDR3 has 15 residues. Germline assignment: CDR1 SNHLY and CDR2 FYNNEI. The CDR3 region is CASSGLAGGTDTQYF. Written as DNA, the CDR3 is TGTGCCAGCAGTGGTTTAGCGGGGGGCACAGATACGCAGTATTTT.

The chain uses TRBV2 and TRBJ1-2; D is undetermined. The CDR3 covers 14 residues. Germline V lookup: CDR1 SNHLY, CDR2 FYNNEI. V lost 4 bases, J lost 1 base, and 10 bases lay in between. This chain's CDR3 is CASSGPLFNYGYTF. CDR3 nucleotides: TGTGCCAGCAGTGGTCCCCTTTTTAACTATGGCTACACCTTC.

This clone was observed at least ten times. The V gene is TRBV9, the J gene TRBJ2-2; no firm D call. Germline lookup yields CDR1 SGDLS and CDR2 YYNGEE. The germline V and J ends were trimmed by 0 bases and 4 bases, with 10 bases remaining between them. The CDR3 contains 15 residues. CDR3: CASSVGPGSTGELFF. The CDR3 bases are TGTGCCAGCAGCGTAGGGCCGGGTAGCACCGGGGAGCTGTTTTTT.

The chain joins TRBV13 to TRBJ1-2, with 9 bases fitting TRBD1. CDR1 and CDR2 from the germline V gene are PRHDT and FYEKMQ (reference sequence). This CDR3 has 15 residues. After removal of 3 bases from V and 5 bases from J, the junction contained 7 bases not matched to a gene. The chain's CDR3 is CASSFLRGQGYGYTF. CDR3 sequence (DNA): TGTGCCAGCAGCTTCCTAAGGGGACAGGGTTATGGCTACACCTTC.

The chain carries TRBV11-3 and TRBJ2-7; no firm D call. The CDR3 loop spans 14 amino acids. V dropped 4 bases and J dropped 0 bases, with 10 bases sitting between them. Germline V gives CDR1 SGHNT, CDR2 YENEEA. The CDR3 spells CASSSGGSSYEQYF. The CDR3 DNA reads TGTGCCAGCAGCTCCGGCGGAAGCTCCTACGAGCAGTACTTC.

The J gene is TRBJ2-7, the V gene TRBV9; TRBD2 matches 10 bases. The CDR3 spans 17 residues. V lost 3 bases and J lost 1; bases outside the gene matches: 10. Looked up from germline, CDR1 is SGDLS and CDR2 is YYNGEE. CDR3 amino acids: CASSAGTSVKGSYEQYF. The DNA of the CDR3 is TGTGCCAGCAGCGCCGGGACTAGCGTTAAGGGGTCCTACGAGCAGTACTTC. Drawing the rest from reference TRBV9 and TRBJ2-7, the complete variable domain is DSGVTQTPKHLITATGQRVTLRCSPRSGDLSVYWYQQSLDQGLQFLIQYYNGEERAKGNILERFSAQQFPDLHSELNLSSLELGDSALYFCASSAGTSVKGSYEQYFGPGTRLTVT.

Notes on this clone: Compared with germline, one end of the junction differs, possibly owing to a read error. The rearrangement uses TRBV6-1 and TRBJ2-5; D gene uncertain. Germline values: CDR1 MNHNS, CDR2 SASEGT. This CDR3 region has 13 residues. The CDR3 sequence is CASREVFQETQYF. CDR3 coding DNA: TGTGCCAGCAGGGAAGTATTCCAAGAGACCCAGTACTTC.

CDR3 protein: CASSTGTPRETQYF. The CDR3 DNA reads TGTGCCAGCAGTACTGGGACTCCCCGAGAGACCCAGTACTTC. The chain carries TRBV6-5 and TRBJ2-5; D may be TRBD2 (6 bases). With 5 bases removed from V and 4 bases from J, the gap between germline ends came to 14 bases. The CDR3 runs to 14 residues. Germline V lookup: CDR1 MNHEY, CDR2 SVGAGI.

The chain is built from TRBV28 and TRBJ2-7; 7 bases match TRBD2. The germline V gene has CDR1 MDHEN and CDR2 SYDVKM. The V segment lost 2 bases and the J segment 6 bases; nucleotides outside the gene matches: 7. CDR3 length: 14 residues. CDR3 sequence reads: CASSLRRENAEQYF. In DNA, the CDR3 is TGTGCCAGCAGTTTACGGCGGGAGAACGCCGAGCAGTACTTC.

The chain uses TRBV30 and TRBJ1-1; tentatively, D is TRBD1 (6 bases). Germline loops: CDR1 GTSNPN, CDR2 SVGIG (reference sequence). CDR3 size: 13 residues. The germline V and J ends were trimmed by 5 bases and 4 bases, with 14 bases remaining between them. CDR3 residues: CAWAPGGATEAFF. CDR3 in DNA: TGTGCCTGGGCCCCGGGGGGGGCCACTGAAGCTTTCTTT.

V gene TRBV5-5 combines with J gene TRBJ1-2; 9 nucleotides align to TRBD1. Trimming removed 4 bases from V and 5 bases from J; junction bases left unmatched: 9. The length of the CDR3 is 15 residues. Germline loops: CDR1 SGHKS, CDR2 YYEKEE (reference sequence). In nucleotides, the CDR3 is TGTGCCAGCAGCCCTACAGGGGGCCTAGGGTATGGCTACACCTTC. Protein sequence: CASSPTGGLGYGYTF.

This chain joins TRBV9 and TRBJ2-7, with TRBD2 as a possible D gene (6 bases). V dropped 4 bases and J dropped 7 bases, with 21 bases sitting between them. The germline CDR1 and CDR2 sequences are SGDLS and YYNGEE. This CDR3 region has 15 residues. CDR3 bases: TGTGCCAGCAGCCCACGCCCGGGGGTAAATACAGAGCAGTACTTC. Translated, it gives CASSPRPGVNTEQYF. Full variable domain (rest looked up from reference TRBV9 and TRBJ2-7): DSGVTQTPKHLITATGQRVTLRCSPRSGDLSVYWYQQSLDQGLQFLIQYYNGEERAKGNILERFSAQQFPDLHSELNLSSLELGDSALYFCASSPRPGVNTEQYFGPGTRLTVT.

This chain connects TRBV7-9 to TRBJ2-3, with D unclear. CDR3 length: 18 amino acids. In germline, CDR1 is SEHNR, CDR2 FQNEAQ (reference sequence). Trimming removed 5 bases at V and 3 bases at J, with 24 bases between. The CDR3 protein is CASSVRTLSSGTTDTQYF. The CDR3 DNA follows: TGTGCCAGCAGCGTCCGCACTCTCTCTAGTGGTACGACAGATACGCAGTATTTT.

This clone was detected a few times. V and J are TRBV7-2 and TRBJ1-2, with 8 bases identical to TRBD1. Trimming took 7 bases from V and 4 from J; bases not matched to a gene: 11. This CDR3 spans 15 amino acids. The germline CDR1 and CDR2 sequences are SGHTA and FQGNSA. CDR3 protein: CASTPTPGGAYGYTF. In DNA, the CDR3 is TGTGCCAGCACCCCCACCCCAGGGGGCGCCTATGGCTACACCTTC.

The chain joins TRBV6-5 to TRBJ2-3, with D maybe TRBD1 (5 bases). The germline gives CDR1 MNHEY, CDR2 SVGAGI. V shed 4 bases and J shed 7 bases, with 12 bases lying between them. The CDR3 runs 13 residues. CDR3 coding DNA: TGTGCCAGCAGTTCTTTAGGGGCTAATACGCAGTATTTT. Its protein is CASSSLGANTQYF.

The chain links TRBV7-9 to TRBJ1-1; TRBD1 is a possible D gene (6 bases). This CDR3 region has 14 residues. Trimming stripped 3 bases from V and 4 bases from J, with 12 bases between. CDR1 SEHNR and CDR2 FQNEAQ come from the germline V gene (reference sequence). The CDR3 reads CASSFGTTGTEAFF. Here the CDR3 DNA reads TGTGCCAGCAGCTTCGGGACAACGGGCACTGAAGCTTTCTTT.

This chain links TRBV5-4 with TRBJ2-5; 8 bases align to TRBD1. The CDR3 length is 15 residues. Trimming removed 2 bases from V and 5 bases from J; junction bases left unmatched: 8. In germline, CDR1 is SGHNT, CDR2 YYREEE (reference sequence). CDR3 in DNA: TGTGCCAGCAGCTTAGGACAGGGTCTGGGCGAGACCCAGTACTTC. Amino acid sequence: CASSLGQGLGETQYF.

The gene calls are TRBV19 and TRBJ2-7; a possible D gene is TRBD1 (6 bases). Between the trimmed V and J ends, which lost 6 bases and 3 bases, there was a span of 12 bases. The CDR3 consists of 13 residues. Germline V CDR1 and CDR2: LNHDA, SQIVND (reference sequence). The CDR3 here is CASSDRTNYEQYF. CDR3 bases: TGTGCCAGTAGCGACAGGACCAACTACGAGCAGTACTTC.

The V gene is TRBV19, the J gene TRBJ1-5; a possible D gene is TRBD1 (5 bases). The CDR3 has 15 amino acids. The V gene's germline CDR1 is LNHDA and CDR2 SQIVND (reference sequence). The ends were cut back, 3 bases at V and 7 bases at J, with 16 bases in the middle. The CDR3 DNA reads TGTGCCAGTAGTATTTACCCCCCGGGGGGACAGCCCCAGCATTTT. It is translated as CASSIYPPGGQPQHF.

V is TRBV28 and J is TRBJ1-4; 10 bases align to TRBD1. The V gene end was trimmed by 5 bases and the J gene end by 7 bases; junction bases not matched to a gene: 10. Germline V gene sequence: CDR1 MDHEN, CDR2 SYDVKM. CDR3 size: 16 residues. CDR3 bases: TGTGCCAGCAGTCGCCGACAGGGGGCGTTTGGTGAAAAACTGTTTTTT. Protein: CASSRRQGAFGEKLFF.

J is TRBJ2-2 and V is TRBV19; D perhaps matches TRBD1 (5 bases). This CDR3 region has 16 residues. The germline gives CDR1 LNHDA, CDR2 SQIVND (reference sequence). Trimming pared 2 bases from V and 12 bases from J, leaving 22 bases between. CDR3 protein: CASSISGLGYKSKLFF. CDR3 sequence (DNA): TGTGCCAGTAGTATATCAGGGTTGGGGTATAAGTCCAAGCTGTTTTTT.

This chain links TRBV5-1 with TRBJ2-5; maybe TRBD1 (7 bases). Looked up from germline, CDR1 is SGHRS and CDR2 is YFSETQ. Trimming stripped 4 bases from V and 1 base from J, with 11 bases between. This CDR3 is 14 amino acids long. The CDR3 region is CASSAGQLQETQYF. The CDR3 DNA sequence: TGCGCCAGCAGCGCGGGACAGCTCCAAGAGACCCAGTACTTC.

The chain employs TRBV7-3 and TRBJ2-2; 8 bases line up with TRBD2. The CDR3 extends over 15 amino acids. The ends lost 5 bases at V and 4 bases at J; junction bases unmatched: 6. Germline V gene lookup returns CDR1 SGHTA and CDR2 FQGTGA. CDR3 DNA sequence: TGTGCCAGCAGCCTCAGCACTAGCGGCACCGGGGAGCTGTTTTTT. Its protein product is CASSLSTSGTGELFF.

Points on this clone: This CDR3 is also generated by other DNA sequences in the sample. The chain is built from TRBV7-3 and TRBJ2-3; a possible D gene is TRBD2 (5 bases). Germline-derived CDR1 and CDR2 are SGHTA and FQGTGA. This CDR3 region has 14 residues. V lost 5 bases to trimming and J lost 0 bases, with 9 bases between them. The CDR3 here is CASSLRTSTDTQYF. In DNA form, the CDR3 reads TGTGCCAGCAGCCTTCGGACTAGCACAGATACGCAGTATTTT.

This clone has only a few counts. The rearrangement uses TRBV28 and TRBJ1-6; 8 nucleotides match TRBD1. The CDR3 extends over 17 amino acids. V gave up 6 bases and J gave up 5 bases; unmatched junction bases: 12. The germline CDR1 and CDR2 sequences are MDHEN and SYDVKM. In DNA form, the CDR3 reads TGTGCCAGCAGCCTGGACAGGGCCCCCTCAAATAATTCACCCCTCCACTTT. It yields the protein CASSLDRAPSNNSPLHF.